These 10 T cell receptor beta chains were all obtained from the same sample, sequenced in a study of PD-L1 blockade in urothelial cancer. Generated by immunoSEQ multiplex PCR, the TCRdb table keeps only in-frame clones and is missing some. The sample shows about 87,000 clones, 70% to 90% of them seen only once. The sample's time point: pretreatment peripheral blood. This sample comprised PBMCs, obtained around atezolizumab (anti-PD-L1) treatment. The source is a woman of 80 years or more with urothelial cancer.

The chain has TRBV5-5 and TRBJ1-2; 7 nucleotides agree with TRBD1. Losses at the gene ends were 0 bases for V and 4 bases for J; bases not matched to a gene: 6. The CDR3 consists of 15 residues. Germline-derived CDR1 and CDR2 are SGHKS and YYEKEE (reference sequence). CDR3 sequence: CASSLGGTARYGYTF. The DNA for the CDR3 is TGTGCCAGCAGCTTGGGCGGGACAGCTCGCTATGGCTACACCTTC.

This chain connects TRBV27 to TRBJ2-7; a possible D gene is TRBD2 (6 bases). The ends were cut back, 7 bases at V and 2 bases at J, with 21 bases in the middle. This CDR3 comprises 16 residues. The germline CDR1 and CDR2 sequences are MNHEY and SMNVEV (reference sequence). Here the CDR3 DNA reads TGTGCCAGCACCAACCTAAGCGGGCGACACACCTACGAGCAGTACTTC. Its protein product is CASTNLSGRHTYEQYF.

V and J are TRBV28 and TRBJ2-7, with D perhaps matching TRBD2 (7 bases). CDR1 and CDR2 (germline): MDHEN, SYDVKM. V was trimmed by 6 bases and J by 7 bases, leaving 19 bases between them. The CDR3 consists of 14 residues. CDR3 amino acids: CASSPSGGPGEQYF. The CDR3 bases are TGTGCCAGCAGCCCCTCCGGGGGGCCGGGAGAGCAGTACTTC.

This chain links TRBV5-1 with TRBJ2-3, with 8 nucleotides matching TRBD1. V lost 2 bases and J lost 3; bases outside the gene matches: 5. CDR3 length equals 15 residues. The V gene's germline CDR1 is SGHRS and CDR2 YFSETQ. In nucleotides, the CDR3 is TGCGCCAGCAGCTTTTCAGGGGGCGGTACAGATACGCAGTATTTT. Translated: CASSFSGGGTDTQYF.

This clone has only a few counts. This chain connects TRBV28 to TRBJ1-1, with 9 nucleotides matching TRBD1. This CDR3 has 12 residues. Germline CDR1 reads MDHEN; CDR2 reads SYDVKM. Trimming cost V 5 bases and J 11 bases; bases outside gene matches: 6. The CDR3 reads CASSIQGALAFF. The CDR3 nucleotides are TGTGCCAGCAGTATACAGGGGGCGCTCGCTTTCTTT.

This chain connects TRBV19 to TRBJ2-5; 10 nucleotides agree with TRBD2. V lost 8 bases to trimming and J lost 5 bases; unmatched junction nucleotides: 8. The germline V gene encodes CDR1 LNHDA and CDR2 SQIVND (reference sequence). This CDR3 has 14 amino acids. The CDR3 coding sequence is TGTGCCAGTGCTGCTAGCGGGAGTTGGGAGACCCAGTACTTC. It is translated as CASAASGSWETQYF. Variable domain in full (rest from reference TRBV19 and TRBJ2-5): DGGITQSPKYLFRKEGQNVTLSCEQNLNHDAMYWYRQDPGQGLRLIYYSQIVNDFQKGDIAEGYSVSREKKESFPLTVTSAQKNPTAFYLCASAASGSWETQYFGPGTRLLVL.

The V call is TRBV30, the J call TRBJ1-6; the match to TRBD1 covers 7 bases. Per germline, CDR1 GTSNPN and CDR2 SVGIG (reference sequence). Trimming removed 0 bases from V and 10 bases from J; junction bases left unmatched: 6. The CDR3 totals 14 residues. CDR3 nucleotide sequence: TGTGCCTGGAGTGTACCCCCAGGGGGGTCACCCCTCCACTTT. As protein: CAWSVPPGGSPLHF.

CDR3 region: CASSTSSGSLSGRGEQYF. DNA of the CDR3: TGCGCCAGCAGCACCTCTAGCGGGAGTTTGTCGGGTCGTGGCGAGCAGTACTTC. This sequence joins TRBV5-1 and TRBJ2-7; 10 bases align to TRBD2. This CDR3 spans 18 amino acids. Losses at the gene ends were 4 bases for V and 6 bases for J; bases not matched to a gene: 19. Germline CDR1 SGHRS, CDR2 YFSETQ.

This clone has a single count. The rearrangement uses TRBV2 and TRBJ1-5; D is unresolved. Germline loops: CDR1 SNHLY, CDR2 FYNNEI. The CDR3 contains 14 residues. Trimming pared 8 bases from V and 6 bases from J, leaving 17 bases between. This chain's CDR3 is CASVRSSAGQPQHF. CDR3 DNA: TGTGCCAGCGTAAGGAGCTCTGCGGGTCAGCCCCAGCATTTT. Looking up the rest from reference TRBV2 and TRBJ1-5 gives the full variable domain: EPEVTQTPSHQVTQMGQEVILRCVPISNHLYFYWYRQILGQKVEFLVSFYNNEISEKSEIFDDQFSVERPDGSNFTLKIRSTKLEDSAMYFCASVRSSAGQPQHFGDGTRLSIL.

This clone was observed once. The chain joins TRBV11-2 to TRBJ2-1; 15 positions agree with TRBD2. The germline gives CDR1 SGHAT, CDR2 FQNNGV. V lost 1 base and J lost 8; bases outside the gene matches: 6. This CDR3 region has 17 residues. This CDR3 reads CASSLVRGLAGGDEQFF. The CDR3 region has the DNA TGTGCCAGCAGCTTAGTCAGAGGACTAGCGGGAGGGGATGAGCAGTTCTTC. The variable domain in full, with the rest retrieved from reference TRBV11-2 and TRBJ2-1, is EAGVAQSPRYKIIEKRQSVAFWCNPISGHATLYWYQQILGQGPKLLIQFQNNGVVDDSQLPKDRFSAERLKGVDSTLKIQPAKLEDSAVYLCASSLVRGLAGGDEQFFGPGTRLTVL.